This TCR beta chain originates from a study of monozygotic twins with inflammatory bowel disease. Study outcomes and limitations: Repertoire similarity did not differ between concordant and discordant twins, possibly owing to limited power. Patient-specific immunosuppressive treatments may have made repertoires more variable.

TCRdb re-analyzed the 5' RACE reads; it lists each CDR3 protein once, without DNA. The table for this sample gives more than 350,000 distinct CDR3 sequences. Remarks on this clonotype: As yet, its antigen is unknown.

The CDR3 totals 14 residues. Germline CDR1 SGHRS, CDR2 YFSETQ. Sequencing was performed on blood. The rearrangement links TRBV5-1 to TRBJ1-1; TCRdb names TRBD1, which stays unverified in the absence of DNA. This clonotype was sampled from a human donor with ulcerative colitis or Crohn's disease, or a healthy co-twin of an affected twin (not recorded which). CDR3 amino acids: CASSPQGGGTEAFF.